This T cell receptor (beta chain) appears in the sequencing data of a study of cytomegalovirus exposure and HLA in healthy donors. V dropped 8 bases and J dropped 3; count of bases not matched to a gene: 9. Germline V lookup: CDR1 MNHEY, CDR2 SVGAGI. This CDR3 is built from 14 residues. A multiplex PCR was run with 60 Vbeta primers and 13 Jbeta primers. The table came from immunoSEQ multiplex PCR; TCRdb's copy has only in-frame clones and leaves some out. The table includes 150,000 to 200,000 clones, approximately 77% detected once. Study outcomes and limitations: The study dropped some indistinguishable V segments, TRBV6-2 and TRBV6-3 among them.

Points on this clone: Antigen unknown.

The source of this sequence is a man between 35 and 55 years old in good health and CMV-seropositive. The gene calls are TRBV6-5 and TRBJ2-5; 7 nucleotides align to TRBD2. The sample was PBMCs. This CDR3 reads CASGDLAAEETQYF. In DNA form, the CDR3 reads TGTGCCAGCGGGGACCTAGCGGCGGAAGAGACCCAGTACTTC.